The 12 T cell receptor beta chains presented below share a single source sample, sequenced in a study of tumor-infiltrating lymphocytes in primary liver carcinoma. Extraction also yielded germline DNA, while blood RNA was obtained from unsorted whole blood. Constant-region priming of around 490 ng total RNA yielded TCR beta cDNA. Three-round nested multiplex PCR performed with slightly modified ARM-PCR produced the TCR beta libraries. Each of the first two PCR rounds ran nine to ten cycles with TRBV1-TRBV30 forward and C-beta reverse primers. TCRdb reprocessed the multiplex PCR reads with MiXCR, giving one entry per CDR3 protein. The data contain some 190,000 distinct CDR3 sequences, 50% to 75% of them seen just once; the ten biggest clones take up 72%. What was sequenced was peripheral blood. The origin of the receptors is a man aged 40-49 years with primary liver carcinoma and hepatitis B virus infection.

About this clonotype: The junction departs from the called germline gene at one end, perhaps through a read error. V and J are TRBV11-2 and TRBJ2-5, with 7 bases aligning to TRBD2. Germline V gives CDR1 SGHAT, CDR2 FQNNGV. The CDR3 sequence is 14 residues long. In nucleotides, the CDR3 is TGTACCAGCAGCTCTAAACTAGCGATGGCGACCCAGTACTTC. Protein sequence: CTSSSKLAMATQYF.

In the case of this clonotype: At one of its ends the junction is not consistent with the germline gene, which may arise from a read error. The V and J genes are TRBV11-2 and TRBJ1-1, with D possibly being TRBD1 (6 bases). The CDR3 length is 15 residues. The V gene's germline CDR1 is SGHAT and CDR2 FQNNGV. The CDR3 is CASILPRGMNTEAFF. The CDR3 DNA reads as TGTGCTAGCATCTTACCCAGGGGCATGAACACTGAAGCTTTCTTT.

The chain is built from TRBV4-1 and TRBJ2-2; D possibly corresponds to TRBD1 (5 bases). V lost 2 bases and J 5 bases, leaving 18 bases between the germline ends. Germline assignment: CDR1 MGHRA and CDR2 YSYEKL. The CDR3 totals 17 residues. This CDR3 reads CASSQPYGANRTGELFF. The CDR3 DNA is TGCGCCAGCAGCCAACCCTACGGAGCAAACAGGACCGGGGAGCTGTTTTTT.

In its sample, this clonotype was seen a few times. The CDR3 DNA follows: TGTGCCAGCAGTTTAGTGGATTACGAGCAGTACTTC. Amino acid sequence: CASSLVDYEQYF. V and J are TRBV12-3 or TRBV12-4 and TRBJ2-7; D ambiguous. V was pared by 1 base and J by 4 bases, with 5 bases between. This CDR3 spans 12 amino acids.

This clonotype was found many times. The rearrangement uses TRBV11-2 and TRBJ2-7; 9 bases agree with TRBD2. Per germline, CDR1 SGHAT and CDR2 FQNNGV. The CDR3 has 14 amino acids. Trimming removed 6 bases from V and 7 bases from J; junction bases left unmatched: 10. The CDR3 protein is CASRNPGLAREQYF. In nucleotides, the CDR3 is TGTGCCAGCAGGAACCCGGGACTAGCAAGGGAGCAGTACTTC.

Comments on this clonotype: A single base separates this from a much larger clone, so it may be a read error. The chain couples TRBV6-2 or TRBV6-3 to TRBJ2-1, with a tentative D call TRBD2 (5 bases). CDR1 is MNHEY, CDR2 SVGEGT, per germline. There are 14 residues in the CDR3. CDR3 in DNA: TGTGCCAGCAGTTCCGAAGGCGGGTACAATGAGCTGTTCTTC. Residues: CASSSEGGYNELFF.

This rearrangement joins TRBV6-2 or TRBV6-3 to TRBJ2-5, with 7 nucleotides matching TRBD1. From germline, CDR1 is MNHEY and CDR2 SVGEGT. CDR3 length equals 13 residues. V trimming: 3 bases; J trimming: 5 bases; junction bases outside the gene matches: 3. Here the CDR3 DNA reads TGTGCCAGCAGTTATGAGGGGGCGGAGACCCAGTACTTC. Protein: CASSYEGAETQYF.

This clonotype was seen ten or more times. V and J are TRBV6-5 and TRBJ1-1; a weak D match, TRBD1 (5 bases). The CDR3 is made up of 14 amino acids. Germline CDR1 reads MNHEY; CDR2 reads SVGAGI. Trimming shortened V by 2 bases and J by 0 bases, and 7 bases separated the two germline ends. CDR3 sequence reads: CASSYGGVNTEAFF. The DNA of the CDR3 is TGTGCCAGCAGTTACGGAGGGGTGAACACTGAAGCTTTCTTT.

CDR3 in DNA: TGTGCCTGGAGTGTCCCCAAAGGACTAGCGGGAGTGGATACGCAGTATTTT. As protein: CAWSVPKGLAGVDTQYF. The V gene is TRBV30, the J gene TRBJ2-3; 13 bases match TRBD2. Germline CDR1 and CDR2: GTSNPN and SVGIG (reference sequence). Unmatched junction bases numbered 9, after V lost 0 bases and J lost 6 bases. The CDR3 has 17 residues. Full variable domain (outside the CDR3, taken from reference TRBV30 and TRBJ2-3): SQTIHQWPATLVQPVGSPLSLECTVEGTSNPNLYWYRQAAGRGLQLLFYSVGIGQISSEVPQNLSASRPQDRQFILSSKKLLLSDSGFYLCAWSVPKGLAGVDTQYFGPGTRLTVL.

This clonotype occurred many times. This rearrangement joins TRBV11-2 to TRBJ2-5; unclear D gene. Deletions cut 0 bases from V and 2 bases from J, with 10 bases between. Germline assignment: CDR1 SGHAT and CDR2 FQNNGV. This CDR3 spans 15 amino acids. The CDR3 nucleotides are TGTGCCAGCAGCTTAGATAGCACGCTACAAGAGACCCAGTACTTC. It yields the protein CASSLDSTLQETQYF.

A few counts support this clonotype. The chain recombines TRBV10-3 with TRBJ2-7; 9 bases map to TRBD2. Losses at the gene ends were 4 bases for V and 2 bases for J; bases not matched to a gene: 6. The CDR3 extends over 15 amino acids. Germline V gene data show CDR1 as ENHRY and CDR2 as SYGVKD. The CDR3 region has the DNA TGTGCCATCAGTGGACTAGCGGATACTCCCTACGAGCAGTACTTC. As protein: CAISGLADTPYEQYF.

This sequence joins TRBV13 and TRBJ2-5; TRBD2 might be the D (5 bases). CDR1 and CDR2 (germline): PRHDT, FYEKMQ (reference sequence). The V gene lost 8 bases and the J gene lost 4 bases, with 11 bases spanning the gap. This CDR3 comprises 12 residues. The DNA for the CDR3 is TGTGCCAGCTCGGGAATCGGAGAGACCCAGTACTTC. This gives the protein CASSGIGETQYF.